These 11 T cell receptor beta chains share one sample of origin, sequenced in a study of blood T cell repertoires in COVID-19. Using immunoSEQ multiplex PCR, the repertoire was profiled, and TCRdb retains in-frame clones only, with some absent. The table lists 200,000 to 250,000 clones, under 85% of them singletons. Specimen: PBMCs or T cells enriched from blood (not recorded which). The origin of the receptors is a man in his 60s who had recovered from COVID-19.

This chain uses TRBV19 with TRBJ1-1; D is undetermined. Germline CDR1 is LNHDA and CDR2 is SQIVND (reference sequence). The CDR3 covers 14 residues. The ends were cut back, 8 bases at V and 5 bases at J, with 18 bases in the middle. This CDR3 reads CASRRPGVGTEAFF. The CDR3 DNA reads as TGTGCCAGTCGCCGGCCCGGAGTGGGTACTGAAGCTTTCTTT.

The chain couples TRBV18 to TRBJ1-6, with unresolved D. Germline V gene data show CDR1 as KGHSH and CDR2 as LQKENI. The CDR3 extends over 17 amino acids. With 2 bases removed from V and 0 bases from J, the gap between germline ends came to 11 bases. The CDR3 here is CASSPNGLDSYNSPLHF. In DNA form, the CDR3 reads TGTGCCAGCTCACCAAACGGACTGGACTCCTATAATTCACCCCTCCACTTT.

In its sample, this clone was seen a few times. The chain carries TRBV24-1 and TRBJ1-5; D gene ambiguous. The CDR3 totals 18 residues. With 5 bases removed from V and 3 bases from J, the gap between germline ends came to 22 bases. Germline V gene sequence: CDR1 KGHDR, CDR2 SFDVKD. The CDR3 DNA sequence: TGTGCCACCAGTGGGTGGAGGTCAGGTCCACGGGACAATCAGCCCCAGCATTTT. It encodes CATSGWRSGPRDNQPQHF.

With regard to this clone: A much bigger clone sits one base away, suggesting this may be a read error. The same CDR3 is also encoded by other DNA sequences in this sample. The chain couples TRBV18 to TRBJ2-7; maybe TRBD1 (6 bases). The CDR3 totals 13 residues. Germline V gene data show CDR1 as KGHSH and CDR2 as LQKENI. The CDR3 DNA reads TGTGCTAGCTCACCTCTTGGGACACTCGAGCAGTACTTC. Its protein is CASSPLGTLEQYF.

V gene TRBV7-2 combines with J gene TRBJ1-5; D is unresolved. CDR3 size: 14 residues. Germline lookup yields CDR1 SGHTA and CDR2 FQGNSA. Trimming pared 3 bases from V and 7 bases from J, leaving 13 bases between. The DNA for the CDR3 is TGTGCCAGCAGCTTTGCCTCTAGTCAGCAGCCCCAGCATTTT. Its translation: CASSFASSQQPQHF.

V and J are TRBV30 and TRBJ2-5, with a tentative D call TRBD2 (7 bases). Trimming removed 4 bases from V and 5 bases from J, with 20 bases in between. The CDR3 length is 15 residues. Germline-derived CDR1 and CDR2 are GTSNPN and SVGIG (reference sequence). The CDR3 region is CAWKRGSLGGETQYF. Written as DNA, the CDR3 is TGTGCCTGGAAGCGGGGTAGCCTAGGGGGGGAGACCCAGTACTTC.

The chain has TRBV18 and TRBJ1-5; the D is unclear. Trimming removed 3 bases at V and 5 bases at J, with 11 bases between. Germline values: CDR1 KGHSH, CDR2 LQKENI. The CDR3 contains 14 residues. This chain's CDR3 is CASSPAGSDQPQHF. CDR3 DNA: TGTGCCAGCTCACCCGCGGGGTCGGATCAGCCCCAGCATTTT.

The V gene is TRBV5-4, the J gene TRBJ2-1; D is possibly TRBD2 (7 bases). Germline assignment: CDR1 SGHNT and CDR2 YYREEE (reference sequence). The germline V and J ends were trimmed by 1 base and 4 bases, with 15 bases remaining between them. The CDR3 sequence is 16 residues long. The CDR3 coding sequence is TGTGCCAGCAGCTTGTTTCGGGGGGCCCAGTACAATGAGCAGTTCTTC. It is translated as CASSLFRGAQYNEQFF.

The chain has TRBV2 and TRBJ1-2; unclear D gene. From germline, CDR1 is SNHLY and CDR2 FYNNEI. CDR3 length equals 14 residues. V gave up 3 bases and J gave up 4 bases, with 12 bases separating them. CDR3 loop: CASSDPRGSYGYTF. For the CDR3, the DNA is TGTGCCAGCAGTGACCCGCGGGGAAGCTATGGCTACACCTTC.

The gene calls are TRBV7-9 and TRBJ1-2, with 7 bases matching TRBD1. The V gene end was trimmed by 5 bases and the J gene end by 4 bases; junction bases not matched to a gene: 7. Germline loops: CDR1 SEHNR, CDR2 FQNEAQ (reference sequence). The CDR3 is 14 residues long. CDR3 nucleotides: TGTGCCAGCAGCCACGACAGGGTAGCCTATGGCTACACCTTC. Its translation is CASSHDRVAYGYTF.

This chain joins TRBV7-9 and TRBJ1-4; TRBD1 matches 7 bases. Germline V gene data show CDR1 as SEHNR and CDR2 as FQNEAQ (reference sequence). The CDR3 loop spans 18 amino acids. With V trimmed by 4 bases and J by 0 bases, 11 bases remained unmatched. The CDR3 DNA is TGTGCCAGCAGCTCAACAGGGGTCCTCCCTGCAACTAATGAAAAACTGTTTTTT. It encodes CASSSTGVLPATNEKLFF.